The clone carrying this TCR beta chain showed up many times. As yet, its antigen is unknown. The CDR3 loop spans 15 amino acids. The V end lost 1 base, the J end lost 0 bases, and 9 bases lay between the germline ends. The germline CDR1 and CDR2 sequences are SEHNR and FQNEAQ (reference sequence). This entry belongs to a study of T-cell memory formation after mild COVID-19. General study points: Contracting clones from day 15 to 85 showed balanced CD4/CD8; later expanders favored CD4+.

Constant-segment-primed 5'RACE gave TCR alpha and TCR beta cDNA libraries with sample barcodes and UMIs. TCRdb called the 5' RACE reads again in MiXCR, with one record for every CDR3 protein. This table has about 430,000 distinct CDR3 sequences, 24% appearing once. This sequence joins TRBV7-9 and TRBJ1-1; no reliable D call. The clonotype originates from an adult woman who had mild COVID-19 (a few samples of this study predate the infection). Cell type and time point are not known. Input material: PBMCs or a T cell subset sorted from them (not recorded which). CDR3 nucleotides: TGTGCCAGCAGCTTAGTAGGGTTTATGAACACTGAAGCTTTCTTT. Translated: CASSLVGFMNTEAFF. Combining the CDR3 with reference TRBV7-9 and TRBJ1-1 gives the whole variable domain DTGVSQNPRHKITKRGQNVTFRCDPISEHNRLYWYRQTLGQGPEFLTYFQNEAQLEKSRLLSDRFSAERPKGSFSTLEIQRTEQGDSAMYLCASSLVGFMNTEAFFGQGTRLTVV.